This section outlines one T cell receptor (beta chain) sequence together with its context. The source of the sample is a study of preoperative IRX-2 immunotherapy in early breast cancer. Method: immunoSEQ multiplex PCR; TCRdb's copy keeps in-frame clones and lacks some. Altogether about 23,000 clones are present, roughly 95% being singletons, with the ten largest covering 15% to 20%. Treatment of the sample: preoperative locoregional IRX-2 cytokine immunotherapy. Patients received preoperative, locoregional IRX-2 cytokine immunotherapy in a phase Ib study. The receptor was isolated from a human donor with breast cancer. This sample comprised tumor tissue, obtained after IRX-2 immunotherapy.

Here the CDR3 DNA reads TGTGCCAGCCGGCCCGACAGTTCTAACACTGAAGCTTTCTTT. Protein product: CASRPDSSNTEAFF. The genes are TRBV27 and TRBJ1-1; D may be TRBD1 (5 bases). The germline gives CDR1 MNHEY, CDR2 SMNVEV (reference sequence). Trimming left V 8 bases short and J 2 bases short, with 15 bases between. The CDR3 extends over 14 amino acids.